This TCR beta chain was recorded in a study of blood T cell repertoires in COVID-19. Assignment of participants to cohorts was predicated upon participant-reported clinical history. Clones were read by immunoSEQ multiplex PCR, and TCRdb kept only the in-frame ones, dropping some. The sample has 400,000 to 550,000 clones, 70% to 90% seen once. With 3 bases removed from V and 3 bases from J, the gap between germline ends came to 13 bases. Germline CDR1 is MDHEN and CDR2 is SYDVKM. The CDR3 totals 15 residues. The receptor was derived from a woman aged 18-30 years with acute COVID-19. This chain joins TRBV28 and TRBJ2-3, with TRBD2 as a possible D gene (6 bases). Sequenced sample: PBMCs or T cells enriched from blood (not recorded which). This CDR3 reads CASSFSRETTDTQYF. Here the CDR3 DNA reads TGTGCCAGCAGTTTCTCGCGGGAAACTACAGATACGCAGTATTTT.